This T cell receptor (beta chain) came from a study of blood T cell repertoires in COVID-19. Study-level background: Acute-phase and convalescent COVID-19 samples originated in the United States, Italy and Spain. T cells, B-cell-depleted T cells, or PBMCs supplied cDNA or gDNA.

The protocol was immunoSEQ multiplex PCR, while the TCRdb copy is restricted to in-frame clones and leaves out a portion. This sample has 150,000 to 250,000 clones; about 80% occur once, and the top ten carry 6% to 8%. Trimming took 5 bases from V and 7 from J, leaving 20 bases between them. The length of the CDR3 is 16 residues. CDR1 and CDR2 from the germline V gene are MNHNY and SVGAGI (reference sequence). The sequenced sample consisted of peripheral blood. The sequence derives from a human donor with acute or convalescent COVID-19. The donor label of this sample is uncertain. The genes are TRBV6-6 and TRBJ1-4, with D tentatively TRBD1 (6 bases). The CDR3 nucleotides are TGTGCCAGCAGTCCTCAAATTCGGACAGTCTCTGAAAAACTGTTTTTT. Protein sequence: CASSPQIRTVSEKLFF.